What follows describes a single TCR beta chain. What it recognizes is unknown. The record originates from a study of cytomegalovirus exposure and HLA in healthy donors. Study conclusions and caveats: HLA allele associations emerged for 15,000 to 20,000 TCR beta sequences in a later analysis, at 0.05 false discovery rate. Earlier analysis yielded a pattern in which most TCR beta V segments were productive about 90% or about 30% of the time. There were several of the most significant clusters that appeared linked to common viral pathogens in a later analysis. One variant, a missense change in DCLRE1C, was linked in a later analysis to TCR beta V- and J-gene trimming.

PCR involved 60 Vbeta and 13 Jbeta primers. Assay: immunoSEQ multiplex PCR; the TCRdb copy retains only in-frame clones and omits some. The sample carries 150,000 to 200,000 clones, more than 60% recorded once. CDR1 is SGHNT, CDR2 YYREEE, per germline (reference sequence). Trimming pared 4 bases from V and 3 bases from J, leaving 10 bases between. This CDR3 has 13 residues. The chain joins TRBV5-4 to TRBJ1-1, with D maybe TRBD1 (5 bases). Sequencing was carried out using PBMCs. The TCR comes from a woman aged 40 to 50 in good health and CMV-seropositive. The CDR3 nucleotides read TGTGCCAGCAGCCTCCGGGACTACACTGAAGCTTTCTTT. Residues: CASSLRDYTEAFF.